Given below is one T cell receptor beta chain in context. No cognate antigen has been identified for it. No base quality values were provided; no much bigger clone lies one nucleotide off. At the junction V is shortened by 7 bases and J by 3 bases; bases outside the gene matches: 3. CDR1 DFQATT and CDR2 SNEGSKA are derived from the germline V gene (reference sequence). Spanning cysteine to phenylalanine, the CDR3 consists of 13 amino acids. The kept DNA is CDR3 alone, 39 bases in frame from the first base. Library method: multiplex PCR. Instrument on record: Illumina HiSeq 4000. To build TCR beta libraries, CDR3 regions were amplified by Arm-PCR using iRepertoire HTBI primers. PCR products were gel purified before sequencing. As for the authors' bioinformatics: A total of 62 TRBV and under 15 TRBJ segments were identified across samples and were used for gene usage analysis of CDR3 amino acid clonotypes. COPE and FqMerger were used to merge the filtered high-quality paired reads into contigs. BLAST was used to align contigs to the IMGT TRBV, TRBD and TRBJ reference genes, and CDR3 was defined following IMGT. Any clonotype with a frequency above 0.1% was classified as a highly expanded clone. Repertoire diversity was measured by Shannon entropy, and V-J evenness by the Gini coefficient. A clonotype was considered public if more than one individual shared it. TCRdb trimmed the raw reads at Q25, called clones with MiXCR and kept productive beta chains. Merged by CDR3 protein, the rows form single entries marked with the most common genes and DNA. These V and J calls originate from TCRdb's pipeline instead of the authors' own analysis. The sample table holds 400,000 to 500,000 distinct CDR3 sequences, of which over 15% were seen once. The top ten constitute less than 30% of the sample.

These data come from a study of regulatory T cells in long-lasting Graves disease (dated by TCRdb to 2020 to 2022). For the study in its entirety: Antithyroid drugs had been taken for less than 3 months by newly diagnosed Graves' disease patients. The study was conducted in China and was registered as a clinical trial. Peripheral blood TCR sequencing and RNA sequencing compared persistent Graves' disease patients with newly diagnosed Graves' disease patients. A total of about 33 samples underwent TCR sequencing: around 13 from persistent and 20 from newly diagnosed Graves' disease patients.

Per the publication, the time point label means: newly diagnosed GD, antithyroid drugs for less than 3 months. RNA was extracted from PBMCs in TRIzol for both TCR sequencing and RNA sequencing. The diagnosis of Graves' disease followed American Thyroid Association guidelines. Recruitment of patients was carried out at an endocrinology department in Xi'an, China. Each patient gave around 9.2 milliliters of peripheral blood, collected in an EDTA anticoagulant tube. Ficoll Paque Plus density gradient separation was used to isolate PBMCs, and no additional T cell sorting was done. RNA quality was checked with an Agilent 2100 Bioanalyzer and agarose gel, and concentration with a NanoDrop 2000. Broad study findings and their caveats: TRBV28, TRBJ1-2 and TRBJ2-5 were preferentially used in persistent disease, while TRBV20-1 and TRBJ2-1 were favored in newly diagnosed disease. More public clonotypes were shared among persistent patients (fewer than 3,000) than among newly diagnosed patients (over 900). Only the TCR beta chain was sequenced and analyzed. Compared with newly diagnosed patients, patients with persistent Graves' disease had lower TCR Shannon entropy and fewer highly expanded clones, which suggests clonal expansion. Peripheral blood alone was examined, since thyroid tissue, which constituted the primary lesion, could not be accessed. The small sample size was acknowledged by the authors as a limitation that may reduce accuracy.

The sample also formed part of further work on T cells in Graves' hyperthyroidism and ophthalmopathy. The second study reports: Stable Graves' hyperthyroidism was defined as no progression to ophthalmopathy during 18 months of follow-up. Hyperthyroidism patients were newly diagnosed, had a disease duration of under 2 months, and were aged 18 to 65 years. The study excluded patients with uncontrolled infections, other autoimmune diseases, pregnancy or lactation. Clinical symptoms, serum thyroxine and TRAb, thyroid ultrasound, and orbital computed tomography formed the basis for the diagnoses. A first-round RT-PCR of the TCR CDR3 used the HTBI primer set with the Qiagen OneStep RT-PCR kit. Most expanded thyroid clonotypes (frequency above 0.001) were also found in blood, which suggests that blood repertoires may mirror thyroid immune responses. Ophthalmopathy was separated from stable hyperthyroidism by a 13 V-J signature model, with 85% to 90% sensitivity and 81% to 82% specificity obtained in cross-validation and 80%/75% obtained in testing. In validation, the model predicted progression to ophthalmopathy with just under 71% sensitivity and roughly 72% specificity, a median of 6.5 months before onset. To identify TCR V-J signatures that set the groups apart, the researchers used a discovery cohort of about a hundred patients, made up of fewer than 50 with Graves' ophthalmopathy and about 60 with stable Graves' hyperthyroidism. Prospective prediction of ophthalmopathy was tested in an independent validation cohort consisting of under 20 hyperthyroidism patients and over 15 patients who later progressed to ophthalmopathy. The 100 discovery patients were divided at random into training and test sets in a 7:3 ratio. Thyroid tissue and blood T-cell repertoires from about six Graves' hyperthyroidism patients were also compared in the study. After sampling, hyperthyroidism patients received methimazole starting at 30 mg daily, and ophthalmopathy patients received high-dose intravenous methylprednisolone. Libraries were constructed in a second round of multiplex PCR, after which size selection and purification were performed. Sequencing of the libraries was done on an Illumina HiSeq2000 using paired-end 100 bp reads. SOAPnuke was used to process the raw data, with reads discarded if the reads contained adapters or uncalled bases, had a mean Phred below 15, or lacked an exact constant-primer or identifier match. COPE v1.2.5 was used to merge the high-quality paired reads, and each unique nucleotide sequence was defined as a clonotype. Clonotypes were aligned to IMGT TRBV, TRBD and TRBJ reference segments using MiTCR v1.1. Analysis was restricted to V-J combinations with a frequency above 0.0001, which covered roughly 99% of repertoires. The TCS score was defined as F50 (clonal expansion) divided by E x V (chaos), with BLOSUM62-based TCRdist calculated between CDR3 peptides within each V-J. Welch's t-statistics and random forest reduced fewer than 600 V-J features to about 12, which were used in a naive Bayes classifier (R e1071). No statistical method was used to fix the sample size in advance, and group allocation was not hidden from the investigators. According to the paper, TCR Vbeta CDR3 sequencing was carried out on 135 peripheral blood samples, which came from fewer than 50 ophthalmopathy, some 73 hyperthyroidism and approximately 17 progressor patients.

The sequence derives from a young woman with Graves disease. Donor details come from another sample of the same person, matched by shared clones. The rearranged segments are TRBV20-1 and TRBJ1-5, with 10 middle bases fitting TRBD1. Sequences were derived from peripheral blood mononuclear cells (PBMCs), sampled at new diagnosis, from a patient treated with antithyroid drugs. The CDR3 reads CSGGQGNNQPQHF. The DNA sequence reads TGCAGTGGGGGACAGGGGAACAATCAGCCCCAGCATTTT.